Each of the 15 T cell receptor beta chains below was sequenced from the same sample in a study of blood T cell repertoires in COVID-19. TCRdb's copy holds only in-frame clones and misses some; the assay was immunoSEQ multiplex PCR. This sample carries more than 40,000 clones, approximately 78% of them seen once, and the ten largest clones take roughly 14%. Sequenced: peripheral blood. The receptor set was obtained from a human donor with acute or convalescent COVID-19. The donor label of this sample is uncertain.

The chain is built from TRBV11-3 and TRBJ2-1; D not certain. V lost 3 bases, J lost 7 bases, and 10 bases lay in between. The CDR3 length is 13 residues. Germline V lookup: CDR1 SGHNT, CDR2 YENEEA. In DNA form, the CDR3 reads TGTGCCAGCAGCTTGGATAGCCGTAATGAGCAGTTCTTC. This codes for CASSLDSRNEQFF.

The chain carries TRBV4-3 and TRBJ2-3, with D perhaps TRBD2 (5 bases). CDR3 size: 14 residues. The germline V and J ends were trimmed by 1 base and 6 bases, with 11 bases remaining between them. Germline CDR1 is LGHNA and CDR2 is YSLEER. The CDR3 coding sequence is TGCGCCAGCAGCCAAGGAAGGGAGTTGGATACGCAGTATTTT. Residues: CASSQGRELDTQYF.

The table lists this clone with a count of one. This chain joins TRBV28 and TRBJ1-4; 10 bases match TRBD1. This CDR3 spans 15 amino acids. Per the germline V gene, CDR1 is MDHEN and CDR2 is SYDVKM. The trim removed 3 bases at V and 7 bases at J, leaving 5 bases unmatched. CDR3 coding DNA: TGTGCCAGCAGTTTGATCGGACAGGGGGGTGAAAAACTGTTTTTT. It yields the protein CASSLIGQGGEKLFF.

In DNA, the CDR3 is TGTGCCAGCAGCGTGTCAGGCCTCATAACCACAGATACGCAGTATTTT. It translates to CASSVSGLITTDTQYF. V usage is TRBV9 and J usage is TRBJ2-3; D gene unclear. V lost 2 bases and J lost 2, with 15 bases in between. This CDR3 comprises 16 residues. Per the germline V gene, CDR1 is SGDLS and CDR2 is YYNGEE.

This clone has only a few counts. The V gene is TRBV3-1 (or the pseudogene TRBV3-2), the J gene TRBJ1-2; D gene uncertain. The V end was cut by 4 bases, the J end by 2 bases, with 11 bases between. Germline CDR1 is LGHDT and CDR2 is YNNKEL (reference sequence). This CDR3 spans 14 amino acids. Here the CDR3 reads CASSLSGGNYGYTF. The CDR3 nucleotides read TGTGCCAGCAGCCTTTCGGGTGGGAACTATGGCTACACCTTC.

V and J are TRBV7-9 and TRBJ1-1; 10 bases are shared with TRBD1. From germline, CDR1 is SEHNR and CDR2 FQNEAQ (reference sequence). The CDR3 loop spans 15 amino acids. J was trimmed by 4 bases and V by 5 bases; bases with no gene match: 7. As DNA, the CDR3 is TGTGCCAGCAGCGAAGGACAGGGGGAGGGCACTGAAGCTTTCTTT. It specifies CASSEGQGEGTEAFF.

This clone was counted between two and nine times. V usage is TRBV14 and J usage is TRBJ2-1, with 7 bases identical to TRBD1. J gave up 13 bases and V 4 bases, and 7 bases lay outside the gene matches. Germline V gene sequence: CDR1 SGHDN, CDR2 FVKESK. CDR3 length equals 12 residues. The CDR3 protein is CASSRETGSQFF. As DNA, the CDR3 is TGTGCCAGCAGCCGAGAGACAGGGTCACAGTTCTTC.

V and J are TRBV28 and TRBJ1-2, with 10 nucleotides matching TRBD1. CDR3 size: 15 residues. V was pared by 0 bases and J by 8 bases, with 6 bases of the junction left unmatched. The V gene's germline CDR1 is MDHEN and CDR2 SYDVKM. For the CDR3, the DNA is TGTGCCAGCAGTTTATGGACAGGGGGCGCGGGAGGCTACACCTTC. Its translation: CASSLWTGGAGGYTF.

This clone has just a few counts. V gene TRBV7-6 combines with J gene TRBJ2-3, with 8 bases fitting TRBD2. The CDR3 is made up of 14 amino acids. V was clipped by 8 bases and J by 3 bases; unmatched bases: 7. Germline V CDR1 and CDR2: SGHVS, FNYEAQ. The CDR3 nucleotides are TGTGCCAGCGGGGGAGCGGGGGTTACAGATACGCAGTATTTT. Amino acids: CASGGAGVTDTQYF.

In the case of this clone: Other DNA variants within this sample encode the same CDR3. The chain combines TRBV7-9 with TRBJ1-1, with D possibly being TRBD1 (6 bases). The CDR3 has 14 residues. Germline V gene data show CDR1 as SEHNR and CDR2 as FQNEAQ (reference sequence). The V end was cut by 2 bases, the J end by 0 bases, with 7 bases between. CDR3: CASSLQGLNTEAFF. CDR3 DNA: TGTGCCAGCAGCTTACAGGGGCTGAACACTGAAGCTTTCTTT. The complete variable domain, with remaining parts taken from reference TRBV7-9 and TRBJ1-1, reads DTGVSQNPRHKITKRGQNVTFRCDPISEHNRLYWYRQTLGQGPEFLTYFQNEAQLEKSRLLSDRFSAERPKGSFSTLEIQRTEQGDSAMYLCASSLQGLNTEAFFGQGTRLTVV.

V and J are TRBV4-3 and TRBJ2-1; 8 bases fit TRBD2. The CDR3 length is 15 residues. Germline CDR1 and CDR2: LGHNA and YSLEER. With 0 bases clipped from V and 7 bases from J, the junction kept 5 bases outside the gene matches. In DNA, the CDR3 is TGCGCCAGCAGCCAAGATCAGGGACTAGGGAATGAGCAGTTCTTC. The encoded protein is CASSQDQGLGNEQFF.

This chain links TRBV11-3 with TRBJ2-3; 13 nucleotides match TRBD2. In germline, CDR1 is SGHNT, CDR2 YENEEA. This CDR3 has 18 residues. V shed 1 base and J 3 bases; nucleotides not matched to a gene: 7. The CDR3 DNA follows: TGTGCCAGCAGCTTAGGACTAGCGGGGGGCCTGGGAACAGATACGCAGTATTTT. Its protein product is CASSLGLAGGLGTDTQYF. The complete variable domain, with remaining parts taken from reference TRBV11-3 and TRBJ2-3, reads EAGVVQSPRYKIIEKKQPVAFWCNPISGHNTLYWYLQNLGQGPELLIRYENEEAVDDSQLPKDRFSAERLKGVDSTLKIQPAELGDSAVYLCASSLGLAGGLGTDTQYFGPGTRLTVL.

The chain uses TRBV30 and TRBJ1-2; perhaps TRBD1 as D (5 bases). V lost 3 bases and J lost 0, with 20 bases in between. Per the germline V gene, CDR1 is GTSNPN and CDR2 is SVGIG (reference sequence). CDR3 length: 17 residues. The CDR3 DNA is TGTGCCTGGAGCCGAAAGGGCCAGGGTTCCACTAACTATGGCTACACCTTC. Its protein product is CAWSRKGQGSTNYGYTF.

J is TRBJ2-7 and V is TRBV11-3; TRBD1 matches 8 bases. Germline loops: CDR1 SGHNT, CDR2 YENEEA. The CDR3 has 14 residues. V lost 5 bases and J lost 1; bases outside the gene matches: 4. This CDR3 is CASSEGQGSYEQYF. CDR3 nucleotide sequence: TGTGCCAGCAGCGAAGGACAGGGATCCTACGAGCAGTACTTC. Based on the CDR3 plus reference TRBV11-3 and TRBJ2-7, the full variable domain is EAGVVQSPRYKIIEKKQPVAFWCNPISGHNTLYWYLQNLGQGPELLIRYENEEAVDDSQLPKDRFSAERLKGVDSTLKIQPAELGDSAVYLCASSEGQGSYEQYFGPGTRLTVT.

V usage is TRBV10-3 and J usage is TRBJ1-1, with a weak D call TRBD1 (5 bases). The germline V gene encodes CDR1 ENHRY and CDR2 SYGVKD. The V and J ends lost 11 bases and 2 bases respectively, with 15 bases between them. This CDR3 region has 13 residues. In DNA form, the CDR3 reads TGTGCCGTTGGGGCTGAACGAAACACTGAAGCTTTCTTT. It translates to CAVGAERNTEAFF.